Listed here are 12 T cell receptor beta chains from one sample, sequenced in a study of blood T cells in healthy people across ages. Primers used in a second PCR of roughly 6 to 11 cycles were a sample-barcoded 5' primer and a J-beta primer mix. A single record per CDR3 protein comes from TCRdb applying MiXCR to the 5' RACE reads. This table has about 1.6 million distinct CDR3 sequences, roughly 32% appearing once. The sample consisted of blood. The receptors here all came from a young woman in good health.

This clonotype was counted a few times. The chain recombines TRBV20-1 with TRBJ1-2; 9 bases are shared with TRBD1. CDR3 length: 14 amino acids. With V trimmed by 2 bases and J by 4 bases, 5 bases remained unmatched. From germline, CDR1 is DFQATT and CDR2 SNEGSKA (reference sequence). CDR3 in amino acids: CSARLQGAIYGYTF. The CDR3 DNA reads as TGCAGTGCTAGACTACAGGGGGCGATCTATGGCTACACCTTC.

The sample holds a few counts of this clonotype. This rearrangement joins TRBV7-8 to TRBJ1-1; no clear D gene. The V end was cut by 0 bases, the J end by 1 base, with 12 bases between. CDR1 and CDR2 (germline): SGHVS, FQNEAQ. CDR3 length: 16 residues. CDR3 loop: CASSLAGPPGNTEAFF. CDR3 bases: TGTGCCAGCAGCTTAGCTGGCCCCCCCGGGAACACTGAAGCTTTCTTT.

The chain links TRBV28 to TRBJ2-5, with TRBD2 matching over 8 bases. Germline V gives CDR1 MDHEN, CDR2 SYDVKM. This CDR3 is 17 amino acids long. Germline trimming cut 4 bases from V and 5 bases from J; bases unmatched to any gene: 15. In DNA form, the CDR3 reads TGTGCCAGCAGTTCCACCAGCACGGGAGGGCCACGGGAGACCCAGTACTTC. It codes for CASSSTSTGGPRETQYF. Full variable domain (missing parts from reference TRBV28 and TRBJ2-5): DVKVTQSSRYLVKRTGEKVFLECVQDMDHENMFWYRQDPGLGLRLIYFSYDVKMKEKGDIPEGYSVSREKKERFSLILESASTNQTSMYLCASSSTSTGGPRETQYFGPGTRLLVL.

The table lists this clonotype with a few counts. This chain connects TRBV28 to TRBJ2-5; tentatively, D is TRBD1 or TRBD2 (5 bases each). Judging by the DNA end, TRBJ2-7 fits better; the J call may be wrong. CDR1 and CDR2 from the germline V gene are MDHEN and SYDVKM. There are 14 residues in the CDR3. CDR3 in amino acids: CASSLSGTLYEQYF. The DNA for the CDR3 is TGTGCCAGCAGTTTATCCGGGACGCTATACGAGCAGTACTTC.

V usage is TRBV6-1 and J usage is TRBJ2-5, with 7 bases fitting TRBD2. With V trimmed by 3 bases and J by 5 bases, 9 bases remained unmatched. The CDR3 covers 15 residues. Germline CDR1 is MNHNS and CDR2 is SASEGT. CDR3: CASSEASGIPETQYF. In nucleotides, the CDR3 is TGTGCCAGCAGTGAGGCGAGCGGGATCCCGGAGACCCAGTACTTC.

For this clonotype: Sequence at one end of the junction differs from germline and may be a read error. The chain joins TRBV18 to TRBJ2-5; maybe TRBD1 (6 bases). This CDR3 has 13 residues. Germline CDR1 and CDR2: KGHSH and LQKENI. The CDR3 DNA sequence: TGTGCCAGCTCACCAGGGACACAAGGGACCCAGTACTTC. This codes for CASSPGTQGTQYF.

The chain links TRBV5-1 to TRBJ1-1; weak D call: TRBD1 (5 bases). The V gene lost 5 bases and the J gene lost 0 bases, with 14 bases spanning the gap. The germline gives CDR1 SGHRS, CDR2 YFSETQ. CDR3 length: 15 amino acids. Here the CDR3 DNA reads TGCGCCAGCAGGGTGAGGGCAGGGCTGAACACTGAAGCTTTCTTT. Translation: CASRVRAGLNTEAFF.

The chain is built from TRBV3-1 and TRBJ1-1; D unclear. Trimming stripped 1 base from V and 0 bases from J, with 6 bases between. The CDR3 runs 14 residues. Germline V gene sequence: CDR1 LGHDT, CDR2 YNNKEL (reference sequence). The CDR3 spells CASSQVEMNTEAFF. The CDR3 DNA follows: TGTGCCAGCAGCCAAGTTGAGATGAACACTGAAGCTTTCTTT.

In its sample, this clonotype was seen many times. The chain has TRBV20-1 and TRBJ2-3; D unresolved. The germline V gene has CDR1 DFQATT and CDR2 SNEGSKA (reference sequence). The germline V and J ends were trimmed by 0 bases and 2 bases, with 12 bases remaining between them. CDR3 length: 15 residues. The CDR3 nucleotides read TGCAGTGCTAGAGATGGAACAGCCCACACAGATACGCAGTATTTT. This translates into CSARDGTAHTDTQYF.

The CDR3 sequence is CASSLGGTLRGSTDTQYF. In nucleotides, the CDR3 is TGCGCCAGCAGCTTAGGGGGGACCTTGCGGGGAAGCACAGATACGCAGTATTTT. The rearrangement uses TRBV5-1 and TRBJ2-3; D could derive from TRBD1 or TRBD2 (6 bases each). V gave up 2 bases and J gave up 0 bases, with 19 bases separating them. Germline CDR1 and CDR2: SGHRS and YFSETQ. The CDR3 sequence is 18 residues long.

The sample holds a few counts of this clonotype. The chain employs TRBV7-7 and TRBJ2-7; D gene uncertain. This CDR3 has 12 residues. Germline CDR1 SSHAT, CDR2 FNYEAQ (reference sequence). V shed 2 bases and J shed 7 bases, with 9 bases lying between them. The CDR3 protein is CASSLKEWEQYF. CDR3 coding DNA: TGTGCCAGCAGCTTAAAGGAGTGGGAGCAGTACTTC.

This clonotype has at least ten counts. The rearrangement uses TRBV10-3 and TRBJ2-5; 7 nucleotides align to TRBD2. CDR3 length: 13 residues. The V gene end was trimmed by 5 bases and the J gene end by 5 bases; junction bases not matched to a gene: 5. CDR1 ENHRY and CDR2 SYGVKD come from the germline V gene. The CDR3 nucleotides are TGTGCCATCAGTCGACTAGCTTCCGAGACCCAGTACTTC. Translating it yields CAISRLASETQYF.